This record concerns one T cell receptor (beta chain) sequence. This clone appeared once. Its antigen remains undetermined. Base qualities are not provided; no much larger clone lies one nucleotide away. This record belongs to a study of T cell responses to AZD1222 COVID-19 vaccine (dated by TCRdb to the early 2020s). Describing the broader study: TCR sequencing was performed for roughly 250 trial participants, of whom around 200 were given two doses of AZD1222 and roughly 25 were given two doses of MenACWY control vaccine. Trial participants were enrolled into age subgroups of 18-55, 56-69 and 70-plus years, which contained around 150, 29 and 61 TCR-sequenced participants, respectively. Overall study outcomes, separate from this receptor: Only six or seven AZD1222 recipients were SARS-CoV-2 seropositive at baseline, limiting conclusions about previously exposed vaccinees. Because no day 14 peak-response samples were available, repertoires were characterized only after the peak T cell response. In the small 56-69-year group, the increase in depth fell short of significance, most likely because of low power. The vaccine-associated CD4 TCRs covered the entire spike protein, and the dominant responses fell in regions 160-218 and 743-854. Nearly half of unique spike-specific TCRs reportedly recognized epitopes outside regions mutated in the B.1.351 and B.1.1.7 variants. After two AZD1222 doses, spike-specific TCR breadth and depth were significantly higher than at day 0 and than in MenACWY recipients. Participants were mostly white British and included more females than males, and it was suggested by the authors that clonal diversity may have been underestimated.

The CDR3 regions of human TCRbeta chains were subjected to immunosequencing. As for how the authors treated the data: TCRs in the repertoires were compared against a reference library of SARS-CoV-2-specific TCRs that had been generated with the MIRA antigen-specificity platform. Breadth meant the fraction of unique TCRs that were SARS-CoV-2-associated, whereas depth meant the fraction of total T cells that were SARS-CoV-2-associated. Using the MIRA data, each spike-specific TCR was assigned both to the spike region to which the TCR was reactive and to a CD4 or CD8 class. Log10-transformed breadth and depth values were compared by one-way ANOVA with Sidak's multiple comparisons tests. What TCRdb holds here is the immuneACCESS table cut down to in-frame rearrangements. Part of the clones is not present; checked against another copy, under half of the missing clones reflect an unresolved V gene, and the others are unexplained. Clone size and the V and J calls come from that table; the DNA yielded D and trimming. The sample includes more than 80,000 clones, with roughly 88% observed a single time. Of the sample, around 3.7% is held by the ten largest clones.

CDR1 KGHDR and CDR2 SFDVKD were looked up in the germline V gene. The V end gives up 5 bases and the J end 3 bases, leaving 6 bases in the junction not matched to a gene. The CDR3 covers 15 residues, taking in both the cysteine and the phenylalanine. The only DNA kept is the CDR3, 45 bases in frame from the first base. The time point tag for this specimen amounts to: about 28 days (+/-7) after the second vaccine dose. Because spike-specific TCR depth and breadth did not differ between the two schedules, AZD1222 recipients who got a second dose at roughly 4 weeks were pooled with those who got a second dose at roughly 12 weeks. Samples from vaccinated people were obtained from the UK trials COV001 and COV002, which included a single-blind randomized controlled phase 2/3 trial of AZD1222 (ChAdOx1 nCoV-19) in healthy adults. Trial participant PBMC samples were collected at day 0 and day 28 after the second dose for TCRbeta chain sequencing.

The rearrangement joined TRBV24-1 to TRBJ2-5, with 9 middle bases fitting TRBD1. This clonotype originated in an adult who received the AZD1222 COVID-19 vaccine. The sample consisted of peripheral blood, taken 28 days after the second AZD1222 dose. The CDR3 region has the sequence CATSVQDRGEETQYF. Here is the DNA: TGTGCCACCAGTGTTCAGGACAGGGGAGAAGAGACCCAGTACTTC.